The 25 T cell receptor beta chains given below trace back to one sample, sequenced in a study of beta chain features in type 1 diabetes. These receptors' antigens are unknown. Isolated RNA was reverse transcribed in full, so expressed TCRB transcripts were sequenced. The protocol was immunoSEQ multiplex PCR, while the TCRdb copy is restricted to in-frame clones and leaves out a portion. The sample lists under 150,000 clones; around 8.8% were seen once. Findings and caveats of the study: Patients with Type 1 diabetes showed moderately but significantly shorter TCRB CDR3s in all four CD4+ subsets.

Specimen: central memory CD4+ T cells from blood. These receptors were obtained from a man aged 25 to 40 with type 1 diabetes.

This clone was counted a few times. V gene TRBV7-3 combines with J gene TRBJ1-1; maybe TRBD1 (5 bases). V was shortened by 4 bases and J by 0 bases, with 12 bases between the two germline ends. The germline gives CDR1 SGHTA, CDR2 FQGTGA. This CDR3 has 15 residues. As DNA, the CDR3 is TGTGCCAGCAGCTCTGGGGGGGAAATGAACACTGAAGCTTTCTTT. Its translation: CASSSGGEMNTEAFF. The full variable domain, rest sourced from reference TRBV7-3 and TRBJ1-1, is GAGVSQTPSNKVTEKGKYVELRCDPISGHTALYWYRQSLGQGPEFLIYFQGTGAADDSGLPNDRFFAVRPEGSVSTLKIQRTERGDSAVYLCASSSGGEMNTEAFFGQGTRLTVV.

In its sample, this clone was seen many times. The chain carries TRBV2 and TRBJ2-7, with a possible D match to TRBD2 (5 bases). V lost 6 bases and J lost 3, with 12 bases in between. CDR3 length equals 13 residues. Germline V gives CDR1 SNHLY, CDR2 FYNNEI. CDR3 loop: CASSLELDYEQYF. DNA of the CDR3: TGTGCCAGCAGCTTGGAACTAGACTACGAGCAGTACTTC.

This clone turned up a few times. This sequence joins TRBV6-5 and TRBJ1-1; TRBD1 is a possible D gene (6 bases). CDR3 size: 12 residues. Trimming pared 2 bases from V and 11 bases from J, leaving 12 bases between. The germline V gene encodes CDR1 MNHEY and CDR2 SVGAGI. This CDR3 reads CASSYPGGGAFF. CDR3 nucleotides: TGTGCCAGCAGTTACCCGGGAGGGGGGGCTTTCTTT.

The gene calls are TRBV15 and TRBJ2-5; possibly TRBD1 for D (6 bases). The CDR3 loop spans 16 amino acids. The germline CDR1 and CDR2 sequences are LNHNV and YYDKDF (reference sequence). V dropped 1 base and J dropped 2 bases, with 14 bases sitting between them. Written as DNA, the CDR3 is TGTGCCACCAGCAGAGTTTTGGGGGCAGATCAAGAGACCCAGTACTTC. It is translated as CATSRVLGADQETQYF.

The chain links TRBV7-6 to TRBJ2-3, with 7 bases that match TRBD2. The germline gives CDR1 SGHVS, CDR2 FNYEAQ. Losses at the gene ends were 1 base for V and 4 bases for J; bases not matched to a gene: 5. This CDR3 contains 15 residues. The CDR3 protein is CASSLVGGRPDTQYF. CDR3 coding DNA: TGTGCCAGCAGCTTAGTGGGGGGGAGGCCAGATACGCAGTATTTT.

The gene calls are TRBV11-1 and TRBJ1-6; TRBD1 agrees at 10 bases. CDR1 is SGHAT and CDR2 is FQDESV in the germline V gene (reference sequence). The V gene end was trimmed by 5 bases and the J gene end by 6 bases; junction bases not matched to a gene: 7. The CDR3 is 16 residues long. The CDR3 sequence is CASSGRDRGGNSPLHF. The DNA for the CDR3 is TGTGCCAGCAGCGGCCGGGACAGGGGTGGTAATTCACCCCTCCACTTT.

V usage is TRBV25-1 and J usage is TRBJ1-5, with D tentatively TRBD1 (6 bases). The V gene lost 1 base and the J gene lost 2 bases, with 12 bases spanning the gap. CDR1 and CDR2 from the germline V gene are MGHDK and SYGVNS. This CDR3 is 16 amino acids long. CDR3 nucleotides: TGTGCCAGCAGTGAATGGGACGCAGGGGGCAATCAGCCCCAGCATTTT. It translates to CASSEWDAGGNQPQHF.

This chain connects TRBV7-9 to TRBJ1-5; 10 nucleotides match TRBD1. There are 15 residues in the CDR3. The germline V gene encodes CDR1 SEHNR and CDR2 FQNEAQ (reference sequence). Unmatched junction bases numbered 5, after V lost 4 bases and J lost 5 bases. CDR3 in DNA: TGTGCCAGCAGCTCCCGGGGGACAGGGGATCAGCCCCAGCATTTT. This codes for CASSSRGTGDQPQHF.

This clone was seen a handful of times. The J gene is TRBJ1-2, the V gene TRBV5-1; 9 positions agree with TRBD1. V trimming: 3 bases; J trimming: 4 bases; junction bases outside the gene matches: 7. CDR1 is SGHRS and CDR2 is YFSETQ in the germline V gene. The CDR3 is made up of 15 amino acids. The CDR3 sequence: CASSSTRDRAYGYTF. The CDR3 region has the DNA TGCGCCAGCAGCTCGACAAGGGACAGGGCCTATGGCTACACCTTC.

There are many counts of this clone. The V and J genes are TRBV5-4 and TRBJ2-1; 8 bases line up with TRBD2. The trim removed 0 bases at V and 2 bases at J, leaving 7 bases unmatched. From germline, CDR1 is SGHNT and CDR2 YYREEE (reference sequence). The CDR3 has 17 residues. This chain's CDR3 is CASSLVLAAGAYNEQFF. In DNA form, the CDR3 reads TGTGCCAGCAGCTTGGTATTGGCAGCGGGGGCCTACAATGAGCAGTTCTTC.

V and J are TRBV6-1 and TRBJ1-1; D possibly corresponds to TRBD1 (6 bases). The CDR3 length is 15 residues. Trimming took off 6 bases at V and 6 bases at J, with 20 bases between the two ends. Germline lookup yields CDR1 MNHNS and CDR2 SASEGT. In DNA, the CDR3 is TGTGCCAGCAGACTGGACAGTACCAGTTACGCTGAAGCTTTCTTT. This gives the protein CASRLDSTSYAEAFF.

The chain combines TRBV15 with TRBJ1-2, with 8 nucleotides matching TRBD1. In germline, CDR1 is LNHNV, CDR2 YYDKDF (reference sequence). Germline trimming cut 4 bases from V and 8 bases from J; bases unmatched to any gene: 12. The CDR3 covers 15 residues. This chain's CDR3 is CATSIPGGRAGGYTF. CDR3 DNA sequence: TGTGCCACCAGCATCCCAGGGGGCCGCGCAGGCGGCTACACCTTC.

This chain joins TRBV18 and TRBJ1-1, with 9 bases that match TRBD1. CDR3 size: 15 residues. Germline V gene data show CDR1 as KGHSH and CDR2 as LQKENI. Trimming at V came to 0 bases and at J to 5 bases, leaving 4 bases not matched to a gene. CDR3 sequence (DNA): TGTGCCAGCTCACCACCGTCGGACAGGGGAACTGAAGCTTTCTTT. Translating gives CASSPPSDRGTEAFF.

V is TRBV5-1 and J is TRBJ2-5, with D hard to call. From germline, CDR1 is SGHRS and CDR2 YFSETQ. With 1 base removed from V and 2 bases from J, the gap between germline ends came to 15 bases. The CDR3 consists of 16 residues. CDR3 in DNA: TGCGCCAGCAGCTTGCTAACGAACTCTGCTCAAGAGACCCAGTACTTC. Translated, it gives CASSLLTNSAQETQYF.

This clone has just a few counts. In nucleotides, the CDR3 is TGCGCCAGCAGCCAAGATGGGGGTCCGGACAGGGAGGTGGTAGGTGAAGCTTTCTTT. Its translation is CASSQDGGPDREVVGEAFF. The genes are TRBV4-1 and TRBJ1-1; TRBD1 matches 8 bases. The germline V gene has CDR1 MGHRA and CDR2 YSYEKL. The length of the CDR3 is 19 residues. Trimming at V came to 0 bases and at J to 7 bases, leaving 19 bases not matched to a gene.

This clone was seen at least ten times. The CDR3 nucleotides are TGTGCCAGCAGCGCGACTAGCTCCAGGCGTGAGCAGTACTTC. It specifies CASSATSSRREQYF. This chain links TRBV7-2 with TRBJ2-7; TRBD2 matches at 7 bases. The CDR3 covers 14 residues. Germline assignment: CDR1 SGHTA and CDR2 FQGNSA. The junction had 11 bases not matched to a gene; V was cut back by 5 bases and J by 7 bases.

CDR3 residues: CASKPGTGNEKLFF. Written as DNA, the CDR3 is TGTGCCAGCAAACCCGGGACAGGAAATGAAAAACTGTTTTTT. The genes are TRBV2 and TRBJ1-4; 8 bases align to TRBD1. V dropped 7 bases and J dropped 5; count of bases not matched to a gene: 6. The CDR3 runs 14 residues. The germline gives CDR1 SNHLY, CDR2 FYNNEI.

This clone was found a few times. V and J are TRBV7-9 and TRBJ2-1, with 11 bases fitting TRBD1. CDR1 is SEHNR and CDR2 is FQNEAQ in the germline V gene (reference sequence). The ends lost 2 bases at V and 8 bases at J; junction bases unmatched: 8. This CDR3 has 16 amino acids. The CDR3: CASSLNAGQGVDEQFF. The CDR3 coding sequence is TGTGCCAGCAGCTTAAATGCGGGACAGGGGGTCGATGAGCAGTTCTTC. Filled out from reference TRBV7-9 and TRBJ2-1, the complete variable domain reads DTGVSQNPRHKITKRGQNVTFRCDPISEHNRLYWYRQTLGQGPEFLTYFQNEAQLEKSRLLSDRFSAERPKGSFSTLEIQRTEQGDSAMYLCASSLNAGQGVDEQFFGPGTRLTVL.

This clone has a handful of counts. This rearrangement joins TRBV11-2 to TRBJ2-5; 9 bases are a match to TRBD2. Germline V gives CDR1 SGHAT, CDR2 FQNNGV. The V gene end was trimmed by 2 bases and the J gene end by 5 bases; junction bases not matched to a gene: 9. The CDR3 extends over 16 amino acids. The DNA of the CDR3 is TGTGCCAGCAGCTTACCTGGCGGGGGGGCGGCGGAGACCCAGTACTTC. This encodes CASSLPGGGAAETQYF.

This clone came up a few times. V usage is TRBV21-1 and J usage is TRBJ1-1. TRBV21-1 is given as a pseudogene. This CDR3 is built from 13 residues. The CDR3 here is CASRVGRDTEAFF. CDR3 coding DNA: TGTGCCAGCAGAGTCGGTCGAGACACTGAAGCTTTCTTT.

The sample holds a few counts of this clone. This chain joins TRBV5-1 and TRBJ2-3; 8 nucleotides align to TRBD1. CDR3 length: 15 amino acids. V shed 0 bases, J shed 5 bases, and the junction held 5 bases outside the gene matches. The germline gives CDR1 SGHRS, CDR2 YFSETQ. The CDR3 region is CASSLVGQGVDTQYF. Written as DNA, the CDR3 is TGCGCCAGCAGCTTGGTTGGACAGGGTGTAGATACGCAGTATTTT. Supplemented by reference TRBV5-1 and TRBJ2-3, the full variable domain reads KAGVTQTPRYLIKTRGQQVTLSCSPISGHRSVSWYQQTPGQGLQFLFEYFSETQRNKGNFPGRFSGRQFSNSRSEMNVSTLELGDSALYLCASSLVGQGVDTQYFGPGTRLTVL.

This clone showed up just a few times. The chain has TRBV7-8 and TRBJ1-5, with a weak D call TRBD1 (6 bases). Germline V gene lookup returns CDR1 SGHVS and CDR2 FQNEAQ. CDR3 length: 14 amino acids. Trimming removed 4 bases from V and 11 bases from J, with 18 bases in between. The CDR3 spells CASSSWTVGSAQHF. In DNA, the CDR3 is TGTGCCAGCAGCTCCTGGACAGTGGGGTCGGCCCAGCATTTT.

The V call is TRBV2, the J call TRBJ1-4; D is undetermined. Trimming shortened V by 4 bases and J by 3 bases, and 12 bases separated the two germline ends. Per the germline V gene, CDR1 is SNHLY and CDR2 is FYNNEI. CDR3 length equals 15 residues. In DNA, the CDR3 is TGTGCCAGCAGTGCTTTGGGCATGTCTAATGAAAAACTGTTTTTT. Translated, it gives CASSALGMSNEKLFF. Full variable domain (outside the CDR3, taken from reference TRBV2 and TRBJ1-4): EPEVTQTPSHQVTQMGQEVILRCVPISNHLYFYWYRQILGQKVEFLVSFYNNEISEKSEIFDDQFSVERPDGSNFTLKIRSTKLEDSAMYFCASSALGMSNEKLFFGSGTQLSVL.

This clone was detected only a few times. The rearrangement joins TRBV6-5 to TRBJ1-5; a weak D match, TRBD1 (6 bases). The germline V gene has CDR1 MNHEY and CDR2 SVGAGI. V gave up 9 bases and J gave up 4 bases, with 13 bases separating them. The CDR3 is 13 residues long. In DNA, the CDR3 is TGTGCCAGTCGGACAGAGCTAAATCAGCCCCAGCATTTT. Translating it yields CASRTELNQPQHF.

This clone showed up just a few times. This sequence joins TRBV9 and TRBJ2-7, with 8 bases aligning to TRBD1. CDR1 is SGDLS and CDR2 is YYNGEE in the germline V gene. The ends lost 4 bases at V and 6 bases at J; junction bases unmatched: 6. There are 13 residues in the CDR3. The CDR3 nucleotides read TGTGCCAGCAGCCAGACAGGGGCCGGCGAGCAGTACTTC. This encodes CASSQTGAGEQYF.